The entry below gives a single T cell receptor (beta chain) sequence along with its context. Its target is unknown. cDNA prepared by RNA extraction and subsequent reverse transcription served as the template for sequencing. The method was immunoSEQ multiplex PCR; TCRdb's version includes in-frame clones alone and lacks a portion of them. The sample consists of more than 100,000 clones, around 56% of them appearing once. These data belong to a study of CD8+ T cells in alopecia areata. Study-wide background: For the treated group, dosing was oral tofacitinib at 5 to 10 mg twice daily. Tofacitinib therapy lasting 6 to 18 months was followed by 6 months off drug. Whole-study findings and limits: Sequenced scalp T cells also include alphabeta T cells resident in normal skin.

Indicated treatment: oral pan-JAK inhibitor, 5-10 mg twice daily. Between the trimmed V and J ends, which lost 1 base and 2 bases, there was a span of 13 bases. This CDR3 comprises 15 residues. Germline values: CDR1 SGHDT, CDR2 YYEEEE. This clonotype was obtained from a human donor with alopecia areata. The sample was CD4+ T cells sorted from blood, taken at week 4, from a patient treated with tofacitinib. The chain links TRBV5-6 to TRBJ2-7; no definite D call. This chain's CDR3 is CASSLFDARAYEQYF. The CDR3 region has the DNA TGTGCCAGCAGCTTGTTCGACGCCAGAGCCTACGAGCAGTACTTC.